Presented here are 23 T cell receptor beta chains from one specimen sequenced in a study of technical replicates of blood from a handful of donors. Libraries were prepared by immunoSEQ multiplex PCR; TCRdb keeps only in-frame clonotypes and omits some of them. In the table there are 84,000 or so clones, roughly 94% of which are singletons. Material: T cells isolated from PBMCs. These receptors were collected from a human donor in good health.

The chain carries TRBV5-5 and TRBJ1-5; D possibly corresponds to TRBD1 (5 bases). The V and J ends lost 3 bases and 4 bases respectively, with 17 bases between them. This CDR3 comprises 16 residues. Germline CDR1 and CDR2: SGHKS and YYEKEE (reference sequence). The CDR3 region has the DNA TGTGCCAGCAGCTCTACAGGTGCGGCTTTGAATCAGCCCCAGCATTTT. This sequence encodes CASSSTGAALNQPQHF. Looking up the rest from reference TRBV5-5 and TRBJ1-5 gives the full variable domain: DAGVTQSPTHLIKTRGQQVTLRCSPISGHKSVSWYQQVLGQGPQFIFQYYEKEERGRGNFPDRFSARQFPNYSSELNVNALLLGDSALYLCASSSTGAALNQPQHFGDGTRLSIL.

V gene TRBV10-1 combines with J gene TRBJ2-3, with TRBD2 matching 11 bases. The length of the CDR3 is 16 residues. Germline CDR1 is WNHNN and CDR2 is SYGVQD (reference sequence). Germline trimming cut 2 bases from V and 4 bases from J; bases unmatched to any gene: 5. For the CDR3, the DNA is TGCGCCAGCAGTGAGACACCGGGACTAGCGGCAGATACGCAGTATTTT. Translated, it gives CASSETPGLAADTQYF.

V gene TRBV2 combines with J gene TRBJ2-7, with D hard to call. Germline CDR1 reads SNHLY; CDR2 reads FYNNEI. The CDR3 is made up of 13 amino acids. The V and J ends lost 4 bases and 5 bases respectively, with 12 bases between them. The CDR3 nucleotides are TGTGCCAGCAGTGTAACCCAGGCCCACGAGCAGTACTTC. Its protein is CASSVTQAHEQYF.

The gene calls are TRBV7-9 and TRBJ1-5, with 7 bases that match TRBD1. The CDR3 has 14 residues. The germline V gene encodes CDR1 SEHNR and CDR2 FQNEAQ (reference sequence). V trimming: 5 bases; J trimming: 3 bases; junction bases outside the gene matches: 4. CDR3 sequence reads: CASSRDSYNQPQHF. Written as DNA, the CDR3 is TGTGCCAGCAGCCGGGACAGCTACAATCAGCCCCAGCATTTT.

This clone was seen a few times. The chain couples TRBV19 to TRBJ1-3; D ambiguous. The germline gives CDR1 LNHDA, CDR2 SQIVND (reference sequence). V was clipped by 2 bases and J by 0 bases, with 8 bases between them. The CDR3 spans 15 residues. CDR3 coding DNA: TGTGCCAGTAGTATAATAGCGTCCTCTGGAAACACCATATATTTT. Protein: CASSIIASSGNTIYF.

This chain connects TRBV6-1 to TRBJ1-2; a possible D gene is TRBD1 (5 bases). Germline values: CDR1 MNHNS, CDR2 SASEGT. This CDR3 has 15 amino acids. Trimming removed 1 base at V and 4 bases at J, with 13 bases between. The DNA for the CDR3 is TGTGCCAGCAGTGAAGTGGGGGGACTCAGCTATGGCTACACCTTC. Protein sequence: CASSEVGGLSYGYTF.

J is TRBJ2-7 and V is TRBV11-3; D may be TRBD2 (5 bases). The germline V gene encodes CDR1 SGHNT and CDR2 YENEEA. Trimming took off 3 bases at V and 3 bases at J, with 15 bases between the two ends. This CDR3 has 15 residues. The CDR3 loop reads CASSFGGEARYEQYF. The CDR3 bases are TGTGCCAGCAGCTTCGGAGGCGAGGCCCGCTACGAGCAGTACTTC.

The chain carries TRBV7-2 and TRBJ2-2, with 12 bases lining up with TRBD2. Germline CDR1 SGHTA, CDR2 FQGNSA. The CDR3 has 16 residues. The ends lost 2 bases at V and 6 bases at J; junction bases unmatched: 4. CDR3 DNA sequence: TGTGCCAGCAGCTTACTAGCGGGGGGGCCCCCCGGGGAGCTGTTTTTT. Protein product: CASSLLAGGPPGELFF. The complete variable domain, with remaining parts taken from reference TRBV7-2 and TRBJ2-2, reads GAGVSQSPSNKVTEKGKDVELRCDPISGHTALYWYRQSLGQGLEFLIYFQGNSAPDKSGLPSDRFSAERTGGSVSTLTIQRTQQEDSAVYLCASSLLAGGPPGELFFGEGSRLTVL.

CDR3 nucleotide sequence: TGTGCCAGCTCAGAACAGGGGGCGAATGTAGATACGCAGTATTTT. Translating gives CASSEQGANVDTQYF. This chain joins TRBV18 and TRBJ2-3; 9 bases line up with TRBD1. This CDR3 is 15 amino acids long. Looked up from germline, CDR1 is KGHSH and CDR2 is LQKENI. V shed 5 bases, J shed 5 bases, and the junction held 8 bases outside the gene matches.

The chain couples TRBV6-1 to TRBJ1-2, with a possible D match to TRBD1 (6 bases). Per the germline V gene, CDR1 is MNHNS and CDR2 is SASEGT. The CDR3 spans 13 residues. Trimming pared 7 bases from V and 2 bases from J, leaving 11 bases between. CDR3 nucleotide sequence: TGTGCCAGCATAAGACAGGTCAACTATGGCTACACCTTC. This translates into CASIRQVNYGYTF.

The CDR3 DNA follows: TGTGCCAGCAGCTTAGGGGGGGACAGGGCGGTTGCCACTGAAGCTTTCTTT. This encodes CASSLGGDRAVATEAFF. J is TRBJ1-1 and V is TRBV7-9; 9 nucleotides align to TRBD1. CDR1 and CDR2 from the germline V gene are SEHNR and FQNEAQ (reference sequence). The CDR3 length is 17 residues. V gave up 1 base and J gave up 4 bases; unmatched junction bases: 10.

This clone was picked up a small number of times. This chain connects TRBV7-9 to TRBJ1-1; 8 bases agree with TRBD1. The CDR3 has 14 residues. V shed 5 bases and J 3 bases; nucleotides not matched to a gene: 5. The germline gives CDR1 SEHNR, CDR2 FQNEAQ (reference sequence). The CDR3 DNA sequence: TGTGCCAGCAGCACGGACAGGGAGCACACTGAAGCTTTCTTT. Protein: CASSTDREHTEAFF.

DNA for the CDR3: TGCGCCAGCAGCCAAGATTCGCAGGGCACCGGGGAGCTGTTTTTT. Its translation is CASSQDSQGTGELFF. The chain links TRBV4-1 to TRBJ2-2; perhaps TRBD1 as D (5 bases). The CDR3 is 15 amino acids. V dropped 0 bases and J dropped 4 bases, with 9 bases sitting between them. Germline-derived CDR1 and CDR2 are MGHRA and YSYEKL.

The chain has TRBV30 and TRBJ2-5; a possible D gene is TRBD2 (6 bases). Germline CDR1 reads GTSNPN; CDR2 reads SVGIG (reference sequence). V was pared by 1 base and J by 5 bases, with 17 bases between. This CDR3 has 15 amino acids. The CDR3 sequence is CAWSEGLTRRETQYF. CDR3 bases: TGTGCCTGGAGTGAGGGACTCACAAGGAGGGAGACCCAGTACTTC.

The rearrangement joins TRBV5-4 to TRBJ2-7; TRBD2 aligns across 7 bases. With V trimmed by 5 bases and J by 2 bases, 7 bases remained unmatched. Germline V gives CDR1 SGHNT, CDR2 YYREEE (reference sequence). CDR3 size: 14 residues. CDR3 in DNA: TGTGCCAGCAGTGAGCGGGGCATTACCTACGAGCAGTACTTC. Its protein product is CASSERGITYEQYF. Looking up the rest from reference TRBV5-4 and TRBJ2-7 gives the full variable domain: ETGVTQSPTHLIKTRGQQVTLRCSSQSGHNTVSWYQQALGQGPQFIFQYYREEENGRGNFPPRFSGLQFPNYSSELNVNALELDDSALYLCASSERGITYEQYFGPGTRLTVT.

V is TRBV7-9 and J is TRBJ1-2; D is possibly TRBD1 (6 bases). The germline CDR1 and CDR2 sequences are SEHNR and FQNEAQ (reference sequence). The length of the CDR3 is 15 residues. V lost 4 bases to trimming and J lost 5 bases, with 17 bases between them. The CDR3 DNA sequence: TGTGCCAGCAGCTCACGGGACACACCAGGGTATGGCTACACCTTC. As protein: CASSSRDTPGYGYTF.

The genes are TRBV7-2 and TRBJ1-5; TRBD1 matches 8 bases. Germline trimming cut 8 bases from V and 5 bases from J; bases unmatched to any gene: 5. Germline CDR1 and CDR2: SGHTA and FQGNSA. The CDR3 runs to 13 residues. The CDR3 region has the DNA TGTGCCAGCGGGCAGGGGGCTTATCAGCCCCAGCATTTT. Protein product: CASGQGAYQPQHF.

This chain's CDR3 is CASSGLGLAGPRGGELFF. CDR3 nucleotide sequence: TGTGCCAGCAGTGGACTGGGACTAGCGGGACCTCGCGGCGGGGAGCTGTTTTTT. The chain recombines TRBV27 with TRBJ2-2, with 13 bases matching TRBD2. The V gene's germline CDR1 is MNHEY and CDR2 SMNVEV (reference sequence). CDR3 length: 18 residues. V shed 5 bases and J 7 bases; nucleotides not matched to a gene: 13.

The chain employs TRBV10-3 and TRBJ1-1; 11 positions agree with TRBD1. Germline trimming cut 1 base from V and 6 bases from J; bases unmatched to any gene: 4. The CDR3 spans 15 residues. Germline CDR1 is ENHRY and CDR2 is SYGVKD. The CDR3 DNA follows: TGTGCCATCAGTGAGTACGGGACAGGGGGATCTGAAGCTTTCTTT. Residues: CAISEYGTGGSEAFF.

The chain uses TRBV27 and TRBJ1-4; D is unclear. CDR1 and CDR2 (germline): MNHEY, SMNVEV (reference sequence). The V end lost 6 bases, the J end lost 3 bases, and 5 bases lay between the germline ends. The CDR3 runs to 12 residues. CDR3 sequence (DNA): TGTGCCAGCAGCCCTCCTAATGAAAAACTGTTTTTT. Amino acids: CASSPPNEKLFF.

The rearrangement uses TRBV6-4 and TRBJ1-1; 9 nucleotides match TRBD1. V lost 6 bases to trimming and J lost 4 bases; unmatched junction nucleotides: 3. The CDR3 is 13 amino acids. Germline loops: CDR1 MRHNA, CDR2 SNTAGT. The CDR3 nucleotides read TGTGCCAGCAGAAAGGACAGGGGCACTGAAGCTTTCTTT. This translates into CASRKDRGTEAFF.

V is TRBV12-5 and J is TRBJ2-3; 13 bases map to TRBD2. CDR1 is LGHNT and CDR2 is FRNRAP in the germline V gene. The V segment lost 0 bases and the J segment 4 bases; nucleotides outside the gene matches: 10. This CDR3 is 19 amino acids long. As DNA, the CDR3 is TGTGCTAGTGGTTTGGTCTACACCGGGACTAGCGGGGAACCAGATACGCAGTATTTT. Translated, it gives CASGLVYTGTSGEPDTQYF.

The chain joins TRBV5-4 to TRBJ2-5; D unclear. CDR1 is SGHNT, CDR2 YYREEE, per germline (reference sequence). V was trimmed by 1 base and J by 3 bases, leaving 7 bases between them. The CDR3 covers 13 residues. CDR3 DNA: TGTGCCAGCAGCTTGATAACAGAAGAGACCCAGTACTTC. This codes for CASSLITEETQYF.